This record covers a single TCR beta chain. The sample is drawn from a study of blood T cell repertoires in COVID-19. CDR1 is SGHTA, CDR2 FQGNSA, per germline. The length of the CDR3 is 16 residues. V lost 4 bases and J 2 bases, leaving 17 bases between the germline ends. This table comes from immunoSEQ multiplex PCR, and its TCRdb copy is limited to in-frame clones, with some not included. The table lists around 300,000 clones, more than 80% of them singletons. The rearrangement joins TRBV7-2 to TRBJ1-1, with D possibly being TRBD1 (5 bases). The sequenced material came from peripheral blood. The TCR sequence derives from a woman aged 40 to 50 with acute or convalescent COVID-19. The CDR3 DNA reads as TGTGCCAGCAGCTCTCACCCCCAGGGAAGTAACACTGAAGCTTTCTTT. This encodes CASSSHPQGSNTEAFF.